Presented here are 5 T cell receptor beta chains from one specimen sequenced in a study of blood T cell repertoires in COVID-19. Generated by immunoSEQ multiplex PCR, the TCRdb table keeps only in-frame clones and is missing some. The repertoire consists of approximately 160,000 clones, with around 83% occurring once and the leading ten covering around 7.2%. Sequencing was carried out using peripheral blood. The receptors derive from a woman aged 45-65 years in a cohort sampled during active or convalescent COVID-19.

The rearrangement links TRBV9 to TRBJ2-5, with 14 bases lining up with TRBD2. V trimming: 2 bases; J trimming: 0 bases; junction bases outside the gene matches: 6. CDR1 and CDR2 (germline): SGDLS, YYNGEE. This CDR3 is built from 18 residues. The chain's CDR3 is CASSVGLAGVRDQETQYF. The CDR3 nucleotides are TGTGCCAGCAGCGTGGGACTAGCGGGGGTCAGAGACCAAGAGACCCAGTACTTC.

The chain recombines TRBV6-5 with TRBJ1-6, with TRBD1 matching 9 bases. CDR3 length: 15 residues. With 7 bases clipped from V and 5 bases from J, the junction kept 6 bases outside the gene matches. Germline V gene sequence: CDR1 MNHEY, CDR2 SVGAGI. In DNA, the CDR3 is TGTGCCAGCAAACTCGACAGGGGGAATAATTCACCCCTCCACTTT. Translation gives CASKLDRGNNSPLHF.

The V and J genes are TRBV4-1 and TRBJ2-7, with a weak D call TRBD1 (5 bases). The V end was cut by 3 bases, the J end by 0 bases, with 21 bases between. The germline CDR1 and CDR2 sequences are MGHRA and YSYEKL. CDR3 length: 18 amino acids. The CDR3 DNA sequence: TGCGCCAGCAGCCAGGGGCCTGATAGGGGCCGTAGCTCCTACGAGCAGTACTTC. This codes for CASSQGPDRGRSSYEQYF.

The chain joins TRBV11-2 to TRBJ1-4, with 9 nucleotides matching TRBD1. Per the germline V gene, CDR1 is SGHAT and CDR2 is FQNNGV. The CDR3 length is 14 residues. V was clipped by 3 bases and J by 11 bases; unmatched bases: 7. Here the CDR3 reads CASSFEQGAHKLFF. In DNA form, the CDR3 reads TGTGCCAGCAGCTTTGAACAGGGGGCGCACAAACTGTTTTTT.

The V call is TRBV12-3 or TRBV12-4, the J call TRBJ1-2; 9 nucleotides line up with TRBD1. This CDR3 is 13 amino acids long. The ends lost 6 bases at V and 7 bases at J; junction bases unmatched: 6. The CDR3 reads CASREQGARGYTF. As DNA, the CDR3 is TGTGCCAGCAGAGAACAGGGGGCGCGTGGCTACACCTTC.